Listed below are T cell receptor beta chains from one sample, sequenced in a study of cytomegalovirus exposure and HLA in healthy donors. Libraries were prepared by immunoSEQ multiplex PCR; TCRdb keeps only in-frame clonotypes and omits some of them. The profile covers more than 200,000 clones, with about 83% appearing a single time and roughly 1.5% taken by the ten largest. Sequenced: PBMCs. These receptors were collected from a girl aged 10-17 years in good health and CMV-seronegative. Both conserved end residues are part of each CDR3. D genes are given only for firm matches. Size values are once, few and many counts, or a class for expanded clones, and some rows have none.

D gene: -; clone size: -; J gene: TRBJ1-5; V gene: TRBV30; CDR3 DNA: TGTGCCTGGACCCGGACGGGGAATCAGCCCCAGCATTTT; CDR3 protein: CAWTRTGNQPQHF
D gene: -; clone size: -; J gene: TRBJ1-1; V gene: TRBV28; CDR3 DNA: TGTGCCAGCAGTTTCGTTAGGGAGGACACTGAAGCTTTCTTT; CDR3 protein: CASSFVREDTEAFF
D gene: TRBD1; clone size: -; J gene: TRBJ1-6; V gene: TRBV6-1; CDR3 DNA: TGTGCCAGCAGTGAGGTTGGCAGGGGGCGTGGTCTCCACTTT; CDR3 protein: CASSEVGRGRGLHF
D gene: -; clone size: -; J gene: TRBJ1-1; V gene: TRBV27; CDR3 DNA: TGTGCCAGCGGCATAGGAGGGACTGAAGCTTTCTTT; CDR3 protein: CASGIGGTEAFF
D gene: TRBD1; clone size: -; J gene: TRBJ2-1; V gene: TRBV19; CDR3 DNA: TGTGCCAGTAGTATAGGACAGGGGATGCCCAACAATGAGCAGTTCTTC; CDR3 protein: CASSIGQGMPNNEQFF
D gene: -; clone size: once; J gene: TRBJ2-1; V gene: TRBV27; CDR3 DNA: TGTGCCAGCAGTTTATCCGGGAATTTGGGTTTCAATGAGCAGTTCTTC; CDR3 protein: CASSLSGNLGFNEQFF
D gene: TRBD1; clone size: -; J gene: TRBJ2-1; V gene: TRBV10-3; CDR3 DNA: TGTGCCATCAGTGAGGGGACAGGGGGCCCCCAAAGCTCCTACAATGAGCAGTTCTTC; CDR3 protein: CAISEGTGGPQSSYNEQFF
D gene: -; clone size: -; J gene: TRBJ1-1; V gene: TRBV5-4; CDR3 DNA: TGTGCCAGCAGCTTGGGGCGAGGTTCGGCAGCGAACACTGAAGCTTTCTTT; CDR3 protein: CASSLGRGSAANTEAFF
D gene: -; clone size: -; J gene: TRBJ2-2; V gene: TRBV9; CDR3 DNA: TGTGCCAGCAGCGTAGTTTCCGGGGCCGGGGAGCTGTTTTTT; CDR3 protein: CASSVVSGAGELFF
D gene: -; clone size: few; J gene: TRBJ1-1; V gene: TRBV13; CDR3 DNA: TGTGCCAGCAGCACCTCACCCAGGGAGGCGCCTAGGATCTTT; CDR3 protein: CASSTSPREAPRIF
D gene: TRBD2; clone size: -; J gene: TRBJ2-1; V gene: TRBV6-5; CDR3 DNA: TGTGCCAGCAGTGGGGGACTAGCGGATTACAATGAGCAGTTCTTC; CDR3 protein: CASSGGLADYNEQFF
D gene: TRBD2; clone size: -; J gene: TRBJ2-7; V gene: TRBV7-2; CDR3 DNA: TGTGCCAGCAGCTTCGGGACCGGGGGGAGGGAGCAGTACTTC; CDR3 protein: CASSFGTGGREQYF
D gene: TRBD2; clone size: -; J gene: TRBJ2-3; V gene: TRBV5-1; CDR3 DNA: TGCGCCAGCAGCCTCCCGCTAGCGGCATTTAGCACAGATACGCAGTATTTT; CDR3 protein: CASSLPLAAFSTDTQYF
D gene: -; clone size: -; J gene: TRBJ2-2; V gene: TRBV29-1; CDR3 DNA: TGCAGCGTTGAGTTTCGCGGGGAGCTGTTTTTT; CDR3 protein: CSVEFRGELFF
D gene: -; clone size: -; J gene: TRBJ1-1; V gene: TRBV19; CDR3 DNA: TGTGCCAGCCGGATGGCGCAGGGAGGGGACACTGAAGCTTTCTTT; CDR3 protein: CASRMAQGGDTEAFF
D gene: -; clone size: -; J gene: TRBJ2-1; V gene: TRBV12-5; CDR3 DNA: TGTGCTAGTGGTTTAACAGTCAATGAGCAGTTCTTC; CDR3 protein: CASGLTVNEQFF
D gene: -; clone size: -; J gene: TRBJ1-4; V gene: TRBV5-8; CDR3 DNA: TGTGCCAGCAGCTGGGGCCGCAATAGGCAGGAAAAACTGTTTTTT; CDR3 protein: CASSWGRNRQEKLFF
D gene: TRBD2; clone size: once; J gene: TRBJ2-7; V gene: TRBV7-2; CDR3 DNA: TGTGCCAGCAGCCACCGGATAGCGGGGGGCCTTAGCTCCTACGAGCAGTACTTC; CDR3 protein: CASSHRIAGGLSSYEQYF
D gene: -; clone size: once; J gene: TRBJ2-5; V gene: TRBV5-1; CDR3 DNA: TGCGCCAGCAGCTTGGCCCGGACACCGCTACGGACCCAGTACTTC; CDR3 protein: CASSLARTPLRTQYF
D gene: -; clone size: few; J gene: TRBJ2-7; V gene: TRBV28; CDR3 DNA: TGTGCCAGCAGCCACATCTACGAGCAGTACTTC; CDR3 protein: CASSHIYEQYF
D gene: -; clone size: once; J gene: TRBJ2-4; V gene: TRBV4-2; CDR3 DNA: TGTGCCAGCAGCCAAGACCAGGGAGCCAAAAACATTCAGTACTTC; CDR3 protein: CASSQDQGAKNIQYF
D gene: TRBD1; clone size: -; J gene: TRBJ1-1; V gene: TRBV18; CDR3 DNA: TGTGCCAGCTCACATGGGACAGCAGCTGAAGCTTTCTTT; CDR3 protein: CASSHGTAAEAFF
D gene: TRBD1; clone size: -; J gene: TRBJ1-4; V gene: TRBV14; CDR3 DNA: TGTGCCAGCAGCCAGGGACAGGGTTTCCCGAAACTGTTTTTT; CDR3 protein: CASSQGQGFPKLFF
D gene: -; clone size: -; J gene: TRBJ1-5; V gene: TRBV15; CDR3 DNA: TGTGCCACCAGCAGAGATTCGAAATCCAGGGTGTCCCAGCCCCAGCATTTT; CDR3 protein: CATSRDSKSRVSQPQHF
D gene: -; clone size: -; J gene: TRBJ1-1; V gene: TRBV27; CDR3 DNA: TGTGCCAGCAGTTTCAGCGAGAACACTGAAGCTTTCTTT; CDR3 protein: CASSFSENTEAFF
D gene: -; clone size: -; J gene: TRBJ1-1; V gene: TRBV5-1; CDR3 DNA: TGCGCCAGCAGCTTGGTTTCCAGGGACACTGAAGCTTTCTTT; CDR3 protein: CASSLVSRDTEAFF
D gene: TRBD1; clone size: once; J gene: TRBJ1-5; V gene: TRBV6-5; CDR3 DNA: TGTGCCAGCAGTCCCGGGACAGGGGGCCCCCAGCCCCAGCATTTT; CDR3 protein: CASSPGTGGPQPQHF
D gene: TRBD1; clone size: -; J gene: TRBJ2-4; V gene: TRBV28; CDR3 DNA: TGTGCCAGCACCAGGACAGGGAGCCTAGCCAAAAACATTCAGTACTTC; CDR3 protein: CASTRTGSLAKNIQYF
D gene: -; clone size: once; J gene: TRBJ2-1; V gene: TRBV9; CDR3 DNA: TGTGCCAGCAGCGTATGGGAGTACAATGAGCAGTTCTTC; CDR3 protein: CASSVWEYNEQFF
D gene: -; clone size: -; J gene: TRBJ1-1; V gene: TRBV7-8; CDR3 DNA: TGTGCCAGCAGCTTAGCCTTGTCCGGGGGGCATGAAGCTTTCTTT; CDR3 protein: CASSLALSGGHEAFF